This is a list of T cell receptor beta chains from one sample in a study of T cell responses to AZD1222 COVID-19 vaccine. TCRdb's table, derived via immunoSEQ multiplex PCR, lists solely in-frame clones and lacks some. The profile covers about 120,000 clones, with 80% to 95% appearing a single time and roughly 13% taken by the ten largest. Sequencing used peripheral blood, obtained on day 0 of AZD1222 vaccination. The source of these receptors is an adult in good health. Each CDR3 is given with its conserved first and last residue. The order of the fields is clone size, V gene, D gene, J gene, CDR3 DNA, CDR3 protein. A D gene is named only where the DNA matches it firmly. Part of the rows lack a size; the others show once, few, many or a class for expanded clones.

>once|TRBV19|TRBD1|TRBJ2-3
TGTGCCAGTAGCCAGTTCGGGGTCACAGGGGGAGCGCAGTATTTT
CASSQFGVTGGAQYF
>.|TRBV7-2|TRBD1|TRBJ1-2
TGTGCCAGCAGCTTTGGACAGGTCTATGGCTACACCTTC
CASSFGQVYGYTF
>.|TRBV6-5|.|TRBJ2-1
TGTGCCAGCAGTTACTCGGAATCCGGCTACAATGAGCAGTTCTTC
CASSYSESGYNEQFF
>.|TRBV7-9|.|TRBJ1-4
TGTGCCAGCAGCTTATTTGCAGTTAGCGATGCCGAAAAACTGTTTTTT
CASSLFAVSDAEKLFF
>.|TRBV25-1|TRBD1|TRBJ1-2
TGTGCCAGCAGTGAATATTTTGCGGGACAGGATAGATATGGCTACACCTTC
CASSEYFAGQDRYGYTF
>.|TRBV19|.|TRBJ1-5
TGTGCCAGTAGTAGAGGGGTAATCAATCAGCCCCAGCATTTT
CASSRGVINQPQHF
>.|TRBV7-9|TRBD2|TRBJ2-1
TGTGCCAGCAGCTTAGAAGCGGGAGATGGTTTTGAGCAGTTCTTC
CASSLEAGDGFEQFF
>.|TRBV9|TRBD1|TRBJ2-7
TGTGCCAGCTCTGGACAGGGGGTAGGGTACGAGCAGTACTTC
CASSGQGVGYEQYF
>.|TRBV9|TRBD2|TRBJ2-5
TGTGCCAGCAGCGTAGCAACTAGCGGGCGAAGATCCCAAGAGACCCAGTACTTC
CASSVATSGRRSQETQYF
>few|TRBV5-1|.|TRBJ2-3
TGCGCCAGCAGCTTACGGGACACCATACTGACCACAGATACGCAGTATTTT
CASSLRDTILTTDTQYF
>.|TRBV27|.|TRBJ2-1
TGTGCCAGCAGTTCATACACCAGGATCCCCAACAATGAGCAGTTCTTC
CASSSYTRIPNNEQFF
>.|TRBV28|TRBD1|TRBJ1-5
TGTGCCAGCAGTTTGGGACAGAGTAATCAGCCCCAGCATTTT
CASSLGQSNQPQHF
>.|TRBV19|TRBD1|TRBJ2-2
TGTGCCAGTAGTATGGGGACAGGGGGCAATATCTTGAACACCGGGGAGCTGTTTTTT
CASSMGTGGNILNTGELFF
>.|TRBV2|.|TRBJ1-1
TGTGCCAGCAGTGCAAGCAGATCGAACACTGAAGCTTTCTTT
CASSASRSNTEAFF
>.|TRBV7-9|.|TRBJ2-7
TGTGCCAGCAGCTCCGATGGGGGCCCGGGGTACTTC
CASSSDGGPGYF
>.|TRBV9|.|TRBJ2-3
TGTGCCAGCAGCCCCCGGAATGGATTGGGGGTTAGCGATACGCAGTATTTT
CASSPRNGLGVSDTQYF
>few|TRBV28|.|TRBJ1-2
TGTGCCAGCAGTGCAAGCTCGGACGGACCGAACTATGGCTACACCTTC
CASSASSDGPNYGYTF
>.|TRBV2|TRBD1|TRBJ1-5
TGTGCCAGCAGTGAATGGTCCGGACAGGGGACTGACAGCAATCAGCCCCAGCATTTT
CASSEWSGQGTDSNQPQHF
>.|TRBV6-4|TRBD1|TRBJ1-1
TGTGCCAGCAGTCTGACAGGGGGAATGGCTGAAGCTTTCTTT
CASSLTGGMAEAFF
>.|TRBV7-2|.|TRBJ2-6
TGTGCCAGCAGCTTAAATGAGGGCGCTGGGGCCAACGTCCTGACTTTC
CASSLNEGAGANVLTF
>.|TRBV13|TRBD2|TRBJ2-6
TGTGCCAGCAGCTTAAGGGCTAGCGGGCCCAGGGGTGGGGCCAACGTCCTGACTTTC
CASSLRASGPRGGANVLTF
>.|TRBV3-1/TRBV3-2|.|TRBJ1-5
TGTGCCAGCAGCCAAGACAGGTGGAGCAATCAGCCCCAGCATTTT
CASSQDRWSNQPQHF
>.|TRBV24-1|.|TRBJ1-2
TGTGCCACCAGTGACTCAGTAGGGGAAAACTATGGCTACACCTTC
CATSDSVGENYGYTF
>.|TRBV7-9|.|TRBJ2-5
TGTGCCAGCAGCTTTCAATCCGTGGAGACCCAGTACTTC
CASSFQSVETQYF
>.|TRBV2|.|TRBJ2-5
TGTGCCAGCAGCGCTAGACCCCCTCAGGTGCTCGCCGGGGGAAGTGAGACCCAGTACTTC
CASSARPPQVLAGGSETQYF
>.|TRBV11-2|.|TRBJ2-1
TGTGCCAGCAGCTTAGCTCTCGTAGGCGGTGAGCAGTTCTTC
CASSLALVGGEQFF
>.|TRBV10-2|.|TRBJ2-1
TGCGCCAGCAGACCCGGGGGTAAGAGCTCCTACAATGAGCAGTTCTTC
CASRPGGKSSYNEQFF
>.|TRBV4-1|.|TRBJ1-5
TGCGCCAGCAGCCCTCCGGGGGGGTATAGCAATCAGCCCCAGCATTTT
CASSPPGGYSNQPQHF
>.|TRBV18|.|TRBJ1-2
TGTGCCAGCTCACCAGAGGGAGGGAACTATGGCTACACCTTC
CASSPEGGNYGYTF
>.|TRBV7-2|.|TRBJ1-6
TGTGCCAGCAGCGGGCAGGGGTTCCATAATTCACCCCTCCACTTT
CASSGQGFHNSPLHF
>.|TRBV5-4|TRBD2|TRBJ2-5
TGTGCCAGCAGCTTGGTGGCGGCTAGCGGGGGCCAAGAGACCCAGTACTTC
CASSLVAASGGQETQYF
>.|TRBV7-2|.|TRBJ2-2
TGTGCCAGCAGCTTAGGTCCAGACACCGGGGAGCTGTTTTTT
CASSLGPDTGELFF
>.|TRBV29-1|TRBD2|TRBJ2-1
TGCAGCGTTACCGGGAGGAGCAATGAGCAGTTCTTC
CSVTGRSNEQFF
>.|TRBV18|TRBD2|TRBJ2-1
TGTGCCAGCTCACCACGAACTAGCGGGTACAATGAGCAGTTCTTC
CASSPRTSGYNEQFF
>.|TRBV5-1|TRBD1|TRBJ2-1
TGCGCCAGCAGCTTGTTTGGGGACAGGGGGTTTCGTGAGCAGTTCTTC
CASSLFGDRGFREQFF
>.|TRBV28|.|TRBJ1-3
TGTGCCAGCAACCTAACAGGACGCTCTGGAAACACCATATATTTT
CASNLTGRSGNTIYF
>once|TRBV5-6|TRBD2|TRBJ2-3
TGTGCCAGCCGGGTAGGGTATGCGGGAGGGACAGATACGCAGTATTTT
CASRVGYAGGTDTQYF
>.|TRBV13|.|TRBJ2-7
TGTGCCAGCAGCTTAGGCAGGGGCAGGACCTACGAGCAGTACTTC
CASSLGRGRTYEQYF
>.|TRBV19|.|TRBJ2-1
TGTGCCAGTACCGAGAACGGCAACAATGAGCAGTTCTTC
CASTENGNNEQFF
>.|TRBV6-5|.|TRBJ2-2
TGTGCCAGCAGTTCAAACACCGGGGAGCTGTTTTTT
CASSSNTGELFF
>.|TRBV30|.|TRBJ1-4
TGTGCCTGGAGTGTACTCCGAGCTAATGAAAAACTGTTTTTT
CAWSVLRANEKLFF
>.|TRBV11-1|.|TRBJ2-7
TGTGCCAGCAACAAGCACAGGGCCCCCGAGCAGTACTTC
CASNKHRAPEQYF
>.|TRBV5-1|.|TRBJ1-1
TGCGCCAGCAGCTTCCAGGGAGGGGATACTGAAGCTTTCTTT
CASSFQGGDTEAFF
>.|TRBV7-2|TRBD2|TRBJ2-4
TGTGCCAGCAGCCCGGGACTAGCGGGGGTTCGGGCCAAAAACATTCAGTACTTC
CASSPGLAGVRAKNIQYF
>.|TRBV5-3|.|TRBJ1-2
TGTGCCACCAATAAGCCAATAGTATTGGGTGGCTACACCTTC
CATNKPIVLGGYTF
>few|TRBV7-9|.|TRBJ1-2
TGTGCCAGCAGTGCCCCGGGGCCATATGGCTACACCTTC
CASSAPGPYGYTF
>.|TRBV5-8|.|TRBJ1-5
TGTGCCAGCAACAGGGTTCGCGGTCAGCCCCAGCATTTT
CASNRVRGQPQHF
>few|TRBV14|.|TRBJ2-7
TGTGCCAGCAGCCAAGATTTGTGGGAGCAGTACTTC
CASSQDLWEQYF
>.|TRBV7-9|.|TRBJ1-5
TGTGCCAGCAGCCCCCCGGGGGGTTTGAGCAATCAGCCCCAGCATTTT
CASSPPGGLSNQPQHF
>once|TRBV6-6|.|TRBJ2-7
TGTGCCAGCAGTCCAAAAGCCTACAGCGCCCTAACCTACGAGCAGTACTTC
CASSPKAYSALTYEQYF
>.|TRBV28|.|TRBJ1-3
TGTGCCAGCATCGAAAAGGGAAACACCATATATTTT
CASIEKGNTIYF
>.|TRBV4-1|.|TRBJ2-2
TGCGCCAGCAGACCCGGGAACACCGGGGAGCTGTTTTTT
CASRPGNTGELFF